The 21 T cell receptor beta chains in this list originate from one sample, sequenced in a study of OX40 agonist ivuxolimab in advanced cancers. The table came from immunoSEQ multiplex PCR; TCRdb's copy has only in-frame clones and leaves some out. The sample carries tens of thousands of clones, about nine tenths recorded once. The source material was CD4+ or CD8+ T cells sorted from blood, sampled in a trial of the OX40 agonist ivuxolimab. These receptors were collected from an adult with an advanced solid tumor such as melanoma, head and neck, liver or kidney cancer.

DNA for the CDR3: TGTGCCAGCAGTTTACGGAGCGGTACACAGTTCTTC. Amino acid sequence: CASSLRSGTQFF. The chain is built from TRBV28 and TRBJ2-1, with a possible D match to TRBD2 (5 bases). Germline V gene sequence: CDR1 MDHEN, CDR2 SYDVKM. The CDR3 covers 12 residues. With 2 bases removed from V and 13 bases from J, the gap between germline ends came to 12 bases.

The V gene is TRBV27, the J gene TRBJ2-6; TRBD2 might be the D (5 bases). V lost 1 base and J 1 base, leaving 8 bases between the germline ends. The germline gives CDR1 MNHEY, CDR2 SMNVEV (reference sequence). This CDR3 is built from 16 residues. The CDR3 sequence is CASSLYGGSGANVLTF. The CDR3 DNA is TGTGCCAGCAGTTTATACGGCGGGTCTGGGGCCAACGTCCTGACTTTC.

The V gene is TRBV25-1, the J gene TRBJ2-2; D ambiguous. Germline CDR1 reads MGHDK; CDR2 reads SYGVNS. CDR3 length: 13 amino acids. V was clipped by 4 bases and J by 7 bases, with 10 bases between them. In nucleotides, the CDR3 is TGTGCCAGCAGTGCTCTCTGGGTCGGGGAGCTGTTTTTT. Protein: CASSALWVGELFF. Supplemented by reference TRBV25-1 and TRBJ2-2, the full variable domain reads EADIYQTPRYLVIGTGKKITLECSQTMGHDKMYWYQQDPGMELHLIHYSYGVNSTEKGDLSSESTVSRIRTEHFPLTLESARPSHTSQYLCASSALWVGELFFGEGSRLTVL.

This sequence joins TRBV4-3 and TRBJ2-5, with 9 bases matching TRBD2. CDR1 and CDR2 (germline): LGHNA, YSLEER. V shed 1 base, J shed 4 bases, and the junction held 4 bases outside the gene matches. The length of the CDR3 is 15 residues. The CDR3 nucleotides are TGCGCCAGCAGCCAAGGAGCGGGAGGAGGAGAGACCCAGTACTTC. Translation gives CASSQGAGGGETQYF.

CDR3 bases: TGTGCCAGCAGCAGGACTAGCGGGAGCCCAGATACGCAGTATTTT. Amino acids: CASSRTSGSPDTQYF. V usage is TRBV6-1 and J usage is TRBJ2-3; 13 positions match TRBD2. The V gene's germline CDR1 is MNHNS and CDR2 SASEGT. V lost 6 bases and J lost 4; bases outside the gene matches: 4. The CDR3 extends over 15 amino acids.

The chain combines TRBV14 with TRBJ2-5; D uncertain. This CDR3 region has 15 residues. Deletions cut 2 bases from V and 5 bases from J, with 15 bases between. The germline gives CDR1 SGHDN, CDR2 FVKESK. CDR3 in DNA: TGTGCCAGCAGCCAAAGGTTACTACCACGGGAGACCCAGTACTTC. It is translated as CASSQRLLPRETQYF.

This clone was found a few times. The chain couples TRBV14 to TRBJ2-1; the D is unclear. Germline lookup yields CDR1 SGHDN and CDR2 FVKESK. CDR3 length: 14 amino acids. V lost 1 base, J lost 6 bases, and 10 bases lay in between. CDR3: CASSQAFRLNEQFF. The CDR3 DNA is TGTGCCAGCAGCCAAGCATTCAGACTCAATGAGCAGTTCTTC.

This clone has more than one count but fewer than ten. The J gene is TRBJ1-4, the V gene TRBV13; TRBD1 aligns across 7 bases. Unmatched junction bases numbered 6, after V lost 4 bases and J lost 7 bases. The germline V gene has CDR1 PRHDT and CDR2 FYEKMQ (reference sequence). The CDR3 consists of 14 residues. CDR3 protein: CASSSMGQSEKLFF. In DNA form, the CDR3 reads TGTGCCAGCAGCTCTATGGGACAGAGTGAAAAACTGTTTTTT.

The J gene is TRBJ2-2, the V gene TRBV7-3; 7 nucleotides line up with TRBD1. The CDR3 contains 12 residues. After removal of 8 bases from V and 7 bases from J, the junction contained 4 bases not matched to a gene. From germline, CDR1 is SGHTA and CDR2 FQGTGA. The CDR3 region is CASAPGGGELFF. The CDR3 DNA reads as TGTGCCAGCGCCCCAGGGGGCGGGGAGCTGTTTTTT.

The chain links TRBV7-9 to TRBJ2-7; TRBD2 is a possible D gene (6 bases). Germline CDR1 and CDR2: SEHNR and FQNEAQ (reference sequence). V dropped 4 bases and J dropped 3 bases, with 16 bases sitting between them. CDR3 length equals 15 residues. The CDR3 nucleotides are TGTGCCAGCAGCTCAGGGCAGGGAGCGGGCTACGAGCAGTACGTC. Encoded protein: CASSSGQGAGYEQYV.

The chain joins TRBV27 to TRBJ2-1; 10 nucleotides agree with TRBD1. V shed 6 bases, J shed 12 bases, and the junction held 8 bases outside the gene matches. The CDR3 sequence is 13 residues long. The germline V gene has CDR1 MNHEY and CDR2 SMNVEV (reference sequence). CDR3 sequence reads: CASSGTGVQVQFF. CDR3 in DNA: TGTGCCAGCAGCGGGACAGGGGTACAGGTGCAGTTCTTC.

The genes are TRBV4-1 and TRBJ2-7; 8 bases match TRBD2. Germline-derived CDR1 and CDR2 are MGHRA and YSYEKL. This CDR3 is 14 amino acids long. The V segment lost 0 bases and the J segment 3 bases; nucleotides outside the gene matches: 1. CDR3 sequence reads: CASSQELADYEQYV. The DNA for the CDR3 is TGCGCCAGCAGCCAAGAACTAGCGGACTACGAGCAGTACGTC.

This sequence joins TRBV9 and TRBJ1-2; D is ambiguous. Deletions cut 1 base from V and 8 bases from J, with 15 bases between. The CDR3 has 14 amino acids. Per germline, CDR1 SGDLS and CDR2 YYNGEE. CDR3 sequence: CASSVSGFKSGYTF. Written as DNA, the CDR3 is TGTGCCAGCAGCGTATCCGGGTTCAAAAGCGGCTACACCTTC.

The V call is TRBV7-9, the J call TRBJ2-3, with 14 positions matching TRBD2. CDR3 length equals 17 residues. The germline V gene encodes CDR1 SEHNR and CDR2 FQNEAQ (reference sequence). V was pared by 4 bases and J by 2 bases, with 5 bases of the junction left unmatched. In nucleotides, the CDR3 is TGTGCCAGCAGCTCCAGGACTAGCGGGAGGAACACAGATACGCAGTATTTT. Translating gives CASSSRTSGRNTDTQYF.

The chain combines TRBV2 with TRBJ1-5; 7 nucleotides line up with TRBD1. Germline V gives CDR1 SNHLY, CDR2 FYNNEI. V shed 6 bases, J shed 4 bases, and the junction held 3 bases outside the gene matches. The CDR3 covers 13 residues. CDR3 amino acids: CASSLTGNQPQHF. DNA of the CDR3: TGTGCCAGCAGCTTGACAGGGAATCAGCCCCAGCATTTT.

V is TRBV2 and J is TRBJ2-1, with D perhaps given as TRBD1 or TRBD2 (5 bases each). CDR3 length: 13 residues. V lost 0 bases to trimming and J lost 15 bases, with 15 bases between them. CDR1 is SNHLY and CDR2 is FYNNEI in the germline V gene. The DNA of the CDR3 is TGTGCCAGCAGTGAAGCGAGGGGTGGCGCGTTGTTCTTC. As protein: CASSEARGGALFF.

This clone was recorded once. V is TRBV5-1 and J is TRBJ2-7; no reliable D call. CDR1 and CDR2 (germline): SGHRS, YFSETQ. The CDR3 consists of 13 residues. Trimming removed 6 bases at V and 4 bases at J, with 14 bases between. The CDR3 DNA is TGCGCCAGCAAAAGTCCAGTAGGGTACGAGCAGTACTTC. It is translated as CASKSPVGYEQYF.

This chain links TRBV5-6 with TRBJ2-2; TRBD2 matches 13 bases. Germline values: CDR1 SGHDT, CDR2 YYEEEE. This CDR3 is 18 amino acids long. With 0 bases clipped from V and 8 bases from J, the junction kept 10 bases outside the gene matches. The CDR3 DNA is TGTGCCAGCAGCTTGGAGACTAGCGGGAGGCCCGATGTAGGGGAGCTGTTTTTT. It encodes CASSLETSGRPDVGELFF.

The chain employs TRBV4-1 and TRBJ2-2; D may be TRBD2 (6 bases). This CDR3 comprises 16 residues. Per the germline V gene, CDR1 is MGHRA and CDR2 is YSYEKL. V lost 4 bases and J 6 bases, leaving 18 bases between the germline ends. CDR3 sequence: CASSPAEGRLAGELFF. The CDR3 DNA reads as TGCGCCAGCAGCCCCGCGGAGGGACGGCTGGCCGGGGAGCTGTTTTTT.

The V gene is TRBV6-5, the J gene TRBJ2-7; TRBD2 agrees at 7 bases. V lost 6 bases, J lost 3 bases, and 8 bases stayed unmatched. The CDR3 spans 14 residues. Per germline, CDR1 MNHEY and CDR2 SVGAGI. The CDR3, as DNA: TGTGCCAGCAGCCCGAAGGGAGGGATCTACGAGCAGTACGTC. Translating gives CASSPKGGIYEQYV.

The chain has TRBV27 and TRBJ2-7; tentative D call: TRBD2 (5 bases). Trimming pared 5 bases from V and 0 bases from J, leaving 8 bases between. This CDR3 is 13 amino acids long. Germline assignment: CDR1 MNHEY and CDR2 SMNVEV (reference sequence). As DNA, the CDR3 is TGTGCCAGCAGTCCCACTAGCTCCTACGAGCAGTACTTC. This sequence encodes CASSPTSSYEQYF.